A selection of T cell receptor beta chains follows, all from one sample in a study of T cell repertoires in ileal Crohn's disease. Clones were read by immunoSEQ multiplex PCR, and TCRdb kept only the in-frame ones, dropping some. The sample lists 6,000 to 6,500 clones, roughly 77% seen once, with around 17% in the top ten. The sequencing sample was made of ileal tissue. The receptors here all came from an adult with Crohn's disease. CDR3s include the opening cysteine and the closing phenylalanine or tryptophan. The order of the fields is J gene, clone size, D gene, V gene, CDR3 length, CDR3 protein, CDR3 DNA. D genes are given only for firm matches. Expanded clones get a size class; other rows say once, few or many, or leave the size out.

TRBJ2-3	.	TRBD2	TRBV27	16	CASSPRLAGVTDTQYF	TGTGCCAGCAGTCCTCGACTAGCGGGAGTCACAGATACGCAGTATTTT
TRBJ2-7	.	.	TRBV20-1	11	CSARHGGEQYF	TGCAGTGCCAGACACGGGGGCGAGCAGTACTTC
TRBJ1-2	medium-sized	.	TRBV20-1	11	CSASLIYGYTF	TGCAGTGCTAGTCTAATTTATGGCTACACCTTC
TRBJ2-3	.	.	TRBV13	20	CASSLVVASEEVISTDTQYF	TGTGCCAGCAGCTTAGTTGTAGCTAGCGAGGAGGTCATTAGCACAGATACGCAGTATTTT
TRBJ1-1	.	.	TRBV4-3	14	CASSYSGSNTEAFF	TGCGCCAGCAGCTATTCCGGGTCGAACACTGAAGCTTTCTTT
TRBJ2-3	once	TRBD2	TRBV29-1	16	CSVDNRLAGTTDTQYF	TGCAGCGTTGACAACCGGCTAGCGGGCACGACAGATACGCAGTATTTT
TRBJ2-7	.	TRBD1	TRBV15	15	CATSRERQGIYEQYF	TGTGCCACCAGCAGAGAAAGACAGGGGATCTACGAGCAGTACTTC
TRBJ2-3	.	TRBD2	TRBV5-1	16	CASSGGGTSGTDTQYF	TGCGCCAGCAGCGGAGGGGGGACTAGCGGGACAGATACGCAGTATTTT
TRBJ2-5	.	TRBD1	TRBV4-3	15	CASSQDGRQGETQYF	TGCGCCAGCAGCCAAGACGGGCGACAGGGAGAGACCCAGTACTTC
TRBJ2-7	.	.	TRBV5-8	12	CASGWGSYEQYF	TGTGCCAGCGGGTGGGGCAGCTACGAGCAGTACTTC
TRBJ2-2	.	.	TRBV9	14	CASSSRGTAGELFF	TGTGCCAGCAGCTCAAGGGGGACCGCCGGGGAGCTGTTTTTT
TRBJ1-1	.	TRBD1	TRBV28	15	CASSPRGTGQTEAFF	TGTGCCAGCAGTCCTCGTGGGACAGGGCAGACTGAAGCTTTCTTT
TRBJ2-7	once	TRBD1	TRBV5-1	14	CASSLDTGGWEQYF	TGCGCCAGCAGCCTTGACACAGGGGGTTGGGAGCAGTACTTC
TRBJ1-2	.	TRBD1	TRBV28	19	CASRAQWTGLFSFNYGYTF	TGTGCCAGCAGGGCTCAGTGGACAGGGCTCTTTTCTTTTAACTATGGCTACACCTTC
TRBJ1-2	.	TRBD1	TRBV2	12	CASSAQGGGYTF	TGTGCCAGCAGTGCACAGGGGGGGGGCTACACCTTC
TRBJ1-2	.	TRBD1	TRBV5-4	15	CASRRQGAWNYGYTF	TGTGCCAGCCGACGACAGGGGGCCTGGAACTATGGCTACACCTTC
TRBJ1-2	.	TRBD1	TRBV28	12	CASSGQGYGYTF	TGTGCCAGCAGCGGACAGGGGTATGGCTACACCTTC
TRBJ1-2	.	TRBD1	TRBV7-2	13	CASSKDRGYGYTF	TGTGCCAGCAGCAAGGACAGGGGCTATGGCTACACCTTC
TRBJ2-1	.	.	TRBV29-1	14	CSVESGELYNEQFF	TGCAGCGTTGAAAGCGGAGAACTCTACAATGAGCAGTTCTTC
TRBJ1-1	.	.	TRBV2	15	CASSGGELRNTEAFF	TGTGCCAGCAGTGGCGGGGAACTTAGGAACACTGAAGCTTTCTTT
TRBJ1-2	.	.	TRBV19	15	CASRVTGGTRYGYTF	TGTGCCAGTAGGGTTACGGGGGGTACCCGATATGGCTACACCTTC
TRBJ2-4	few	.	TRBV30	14	CAWSAGNNQNIQYF	TGTGCCTGGAGTGCCGGGAACAACCAAAACATTCAGTACTTC
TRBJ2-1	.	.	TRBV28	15	CASRSASGLYNEQFF	TGTGCCAGCAGAAGCGCTTCGGGGTTGTACAATGAGCAGTTCTTC
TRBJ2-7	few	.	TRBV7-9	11	CASIGSYEQYF	TGTGCCAGTATCGGGAGCTACGAGCAGTACTTC
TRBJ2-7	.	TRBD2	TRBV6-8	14	CARNSSGSRYEQYF	TGTGCCAGAAACTCTAGCGGGAGTCGCTACGAGCAGTACTTC
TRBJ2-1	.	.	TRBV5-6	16	CASSSLISGLSNEQFF	TGTGCCAGCAGCTCTTTGATCTCCGGGTTAAGTAATGAGCAGTTCTTC
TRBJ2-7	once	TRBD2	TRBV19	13	CASSMTSGYEQYF	TGTGCCAGTAGTATGACTAGCGGCTACGAGCAGTACTTC
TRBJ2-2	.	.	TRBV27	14	CASSFYRVTGELFF	TGTGCCAGCAGTTTTTACAGGGTTACCGGGGAGCTGTTTTTT
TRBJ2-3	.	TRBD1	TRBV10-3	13	CAIRGQGTDTQYF	TGTGCCATCAGGGGACAGGGCACAGATACGCAGTATTTT
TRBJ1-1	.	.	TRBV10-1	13	CASSELRNTEAFF	TGCGCCAGCAGTGAGCTGAGGAACACTGAAGCTTTCTTT
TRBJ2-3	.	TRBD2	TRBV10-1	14	CASSSGRATDTQYF	TGCGCCAGCTCTAGCGGGAGGGCCACAGATACGCAGTATTTT
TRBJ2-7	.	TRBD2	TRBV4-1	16	CASSQDGGAAGYEQYF	TGCGCCAGCAGCCAAGACGGGGGGGCGGCCGGCTACGAGCAGTACTTC
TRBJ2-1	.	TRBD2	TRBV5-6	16	CASSWAGTSSYNEQFF	TGTGCCAGCAGCTGGGCCGGGACTAGCTCCTACAATGAGCAGTTCTTC
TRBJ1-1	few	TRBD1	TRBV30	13	CAWSGTDGTEAFF	TGTGCCTGGAGCGGGACAGACGGCACTGAAGCTTTCTTT
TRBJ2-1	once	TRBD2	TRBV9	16	CASSPPGTSPNNEQFF	TGTGCCAGCAGCCCGCCCGGGACTAGCCCGAACAATGAGCAGTTCTTC
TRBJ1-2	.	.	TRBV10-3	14	CAISENRGSGGYTF	TGTGCCATCAGTGAGAACCGGGGTAGTGGTGGCTACACCTTC
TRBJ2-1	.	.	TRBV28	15	CASSLEASSYNEQFF	TGTGCCAGCAGTTTAGAGGCAAGCTCCTACAATGAGCAGTTCTTC
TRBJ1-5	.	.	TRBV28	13	CASSLFAGGPQHF	TGTGCCAGCAGTTTGTTTGCAGGAGGGCCCCAGCATTTT
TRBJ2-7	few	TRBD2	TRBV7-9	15	CASSRLAGLSYEQYF	TGTGCCAGCAGCCGACTAGCGGGTCTCTCCTACGAGCAGTACTTC